Listed here are 21 T cell receptor beta chains from one sample, sequenced in a study of blood T cell repertoires in COVID-19 (dated by TCRdb to the early 2020s). Preparation of the library involved the immunoSEQ multiplex PCR assay. Here the immuneACCESS table is served through TCRdb, limited to in-frame sequences with V and J called. Missing clones are a known gap in these copies; in checked studies unresolved V genes cover under half, and the rest lacks a known reason. This sample holds 85,000 to 100,000 clones; just over 85% were observed only once. Just over 2% of the sample belongs to the ten largest clones. Material for sequencing was peripheral blood. All receptors derive from a man aged 45-60 years with COVID-19, enrolled during active disease.

This chain connects TRBV2 to TRBJ2-7; D uncertain. V was pared by 10 bases and J by 4 bases, with 17 bases between. Germline V lookup: CDR1 SNHLY, CDR2 FYNNEI. The CDR3 spans 13 residues. The CDR3 bases are TGTGCCACCAACCCAGGCGACACATACGAGCAGTACTTC. Amino acid sequence: CATNPGDTYEQYF.

This sequence joins TRBV29-1 and TRBJ1-1; tentative D call: TRBD1 (5 bases). The germline CDR1 and CDR2 sequences are SQVTM and ANQGSEA. V was clipped by 5 bases and J by 1 base, with 14 bases between them. This CDR3 is 14 amino acids long. The CDR3 bases are TGCAGCGTTAGCACGGGACTTACGAACACTGAAGCTTTCTTT. Translated: CSVSTGLTNTEAFF.

In its sample, this clone was seen a few times. The genes are TRBV6-5 and TRBJ1-4; 8 bases fit TRBD1. Losses at the gene ends were 0 bases for V and 7 bases for J; bases not matched to a gene: 7. CDR1 is MNHEY and CDR2 is SVGAGI in the germline V gene. The CDR3 covers 16 residues. The CDR3 spells CASSYSVGDRGEKLFF. The DNA of the CDR3 is TGTGCCAGCAGTTACTCCGTCGGTGACAGGGGTGAAAAACTGTTTTTT.

J is TRBJ2-6 and V is TRBV6-5; TRBD1 matches 7 bases. Germline CDR1 and CDR2: MNHEY and SVGAGI. CDR3 length: 15 residues. Unmatched junction bases numbered 6, after V lost 7 bases and J lost 3 bases. The CDR3 DNA is TGTGCCAGCATTAACACAGGGGTTGGGGCCAACGTCCTGACTTTC. Amino acids: CASINTGVGANVLTF.

V is TRBV4-2 and J is TRBJ1-1; the D gene is possibly TRBD1 (5 bases). Germline loops: CDR1 LGHNA, CDR2 YNFKEQ. This CDR3 has 14 amino acids. Trimming pared 1 base from V and 1 base from J, leaving 7 bases between. CDR3 nucleotide sequence: TGTGCCAGCAGCCAAGGCGGGGCGAACACTGAAGCTTTCTTT. Translating it yields CASSQGGANTEAFF.

This clone was detected a few times. This chain connects TRBV3-1 (or the pseudogene TRBV3-2) to TRBJ2-2; 8 nucleotides agree with TRBD1. The CDR3 consists of 18 residues. J gave up 0 bases and V 4 bases, and 10 bases lay outside the gene matches. Looked up from germline, CDR1 is LGHDT and CDR2 is YNNKEL (reference sequence). The CDR3 sequence: CASSPGSRTGTNTGELFF. The CDR3 DNA reads as TGTGCCAGCAGCCCCGGCTCACGGACAGGGACGAACACCGGGGAGCTGTTTTTT.

The V gene is TRBV10-3, the J gene TRBJ2-1, with 11 bases lining up with TRBD2. The CDR3 runs to 15 residues. V lost 2 bases and J lost 14; bases outside the gene matches: 11. Germline assignment: CDR1 ENHRY and CDR2 SYGVKD. CDR3 sequence reads: CAISEGVGSGGGKFF. In DNA, the CDR3 is TGTGCCATCAGTGAGGGGGTTGGTAGCGGGGGGGGCAAGTTCTTC.

The V gene is TRBV6-5, the J gene TRBJ2-2; the match to TRBD1 covers 10 bases. Germline values: CDR1 MNHEY, CDR2 SVGAGI. J was trimmed by 1 base and V by 6 bases; bases with no gene match: 2. The CDR3 sequence is 15 residues long. Written as DNA, the CDR3 is TGTGCCAGCAGGAGGACAGGGGGGAACACCGGGGAGCTGTTTTTT. The encoded protein is CASRRTGGNTGELFF.

The gene calls are TRBV7-6 and TRBJ2-1; D is unresolved. This CDR3 comprises 12 residues. Trimming stripped 1 base from V and 7 bases from J, with 5 bases between. CDR1 and CDR2 (germline): SGHVS, FNYEAQ. CDR3 DNA sequence: TGTGCCAGCAGCTTAGTACGGAATGAGCAGTTCTTC. Translating gives CASSLVRNEQFF. Full variable domain (rest looked up from reference TRBV7-6 and TRBJ2-1): GAGVSQSPRYKVTKRGQDVALRCDPISGHVSLYWYRQALGQGPEFLTYFNYEAQQDKSGLPNDRFSAERPEGSISTLTIQRTEQRDSAMYRCASSLVRNEQFFGPGTRLTVL.

The rearrangement uses TRBV5-6 and TRBJ1-2; 8 bases align to TRBD1. CDR1 is SGHDT, CDR2 YYEEEE, per germline. This CDR3 contains 15 residues. The junction had 13 bases not matched to a gene; V was cut back by 4 bases and J by 8 bases. The CDR3 bases are TGTGCCAGCAGCGCCCGTGGACAGGGCGTTGCGGGCTACACCTTC. This encodes CASSARGQGVAGYTF. The full variable domain, completed using reference TRBV5-6 and TRBJ1-2, is DAGVTQSPTHLIKTRGQQVTLRCSPKSGHDTVSWYQQALGQGPQFIFQYYEEEERQRGNFPDRFSGHQFPNYSSELNVNALLLGDSALYLCASSARGQGVAGYTFGSGTRLTVV.

The chain couples TRBV23-1 to TRBJ1-5; TRBD1 matches at 7 bases. TRBV23-1 falls under the ORF class, with uncertain function. CDR3 length equals 16 residues. The J segment lost 0 bases and the V segment lost 4 bases, leaving 6 bases of the junction unmatched. In DNA form, the CDR3 reads TGCGCCAGCAGTCGGAGGGGGCGCGGTAGCAATCAGCCCCAGCATTTT. Its translation is CASSRRGRGSNQPQHF.

The chain has TRBV3-1 (or the pseudogene TRBV3-2) and TRBJ1-2; 9 bases map to TRBD1. Germline V gene sequence: CDR1 LGHDT, CDR2 YNNKEL (reference sequence). The CDR3 contains 15 residues. The J segment lost 8 bases and the V segment lost 0 bases, leaving 7 bases of the junction unmatched. CDR3 residues: CASSQDSGQGEGYTF. As DNA, the CDR3 is TGTGCCAGCAGCCAAGATTCGGGACAGGGTGAGGGCTACACCTTC.

The chain couples TRBV18 to TRBJ1-1; maybe TRBD1 (6 bases). Deletions cut 6 bases from V and 4 bases from J, with 12 bases between. Germline CDR1 reads KGHSH; CDR2 reads LQKENI. CDR3 length: 13 residues. This CDR3 is CASSRDISTEAFF. The CDR3 DNA reads TGTGCCAGCTCCCGGGACATTTCCACTGAAGCTTTCTTT. Based on the CDR3 plus reference TRBV18 and TRBJ1-1, the full variable domain is NAGVMQNPRHLVRRRGQEARLRCSPMKGHSHVYWYRQLPEEGLKFMVYLQKENIIDESGMPKERFSAEFPKEGPSILRIQQVVRGDSAAYFCASSRDISTEAFFGQGTRLTVV.

The chain employs TRBV7-9 and TRBJ2-7; D is ambiguous. CDR1 is SEHNR and CDR2 is FQNEAQ in the germline V gene (reference sequence). This CDR3 is built from 13 residues. V lost 3 bases and J lost 4, with 10 bases in between. The DNA for the CDR3 is TGTGCCAGCAGCTTTACAGATCATTACGAGCAGTACTTC. Translating it yields CASSFTDHYEQYF.

The V gene is TRBV11-2, the J gene TRBJ2-7, with D possibly matching TRBD2 (5 bases). This CDR3 region has 15 residues. Deletions cut 4 bases from V and 4 bases from J, with 17 bases between. CDR1 and CDR2 from the germline V gene are SGHAT and FQNNGV. As DNA, the CDR3 is TGTGCCAGCAGCTCACAACATGCTGGGAGTTACGAGCAGTACTTC. This sequence encodes CASSSQHAGSYEQYF.

V and J are TRBV6-1 and TRBJ2-1, with 11 nucleotides matching TRBD2. Germline V gene data show CDR1 as MNHNS and CDR2 as SASEGT. The CDR3 totals 14 residues. The V segment lost 6 bases and the J segment 7 bases; nucleotides outside the gene matches: 5. CDR3 sequence (DNA): TGTGCCAGCAGCCTACTAGCGGGGGTTAATGAGCAGTTCTTC. The encoded protein is CASSLLAGVNEQFF.

V gene TRBV9 combines with J gene TRBJ1-3, with D hard to call. The CDR3 covers 14 residues. Germline V gene data show CDR1 as SGDLS and CDR2 as YYNGEE. V was clipped by 4 bases and J by 2 bases, with 10 bases between them. DNA for the CDR3: TGTGCCAGCAGCCCCACCCGGGCTGGAAACACCATATATTTT. Residues: CASSPTRAGNTIYF. Full variable domain (outside the CDR3, taken from reference TRBV9 and TRBJ1-3): DSGVTQTPKHLITATGQRVTLRCSPRSGDLSVYWYQQSLDQGLQFLIQYYNGEERAKGNILERFSAQQFPDLHSELNLSSLELGDSALYFCASSPTRAGNTIYFGEGSWLTVV.

This chain uses TRBV14 with TRBJ1-1; 8 nucleotides align to TRBD1. Germline V CDR1 and CDR2: SGHDN, FVKESK. V gave up 0 bases and J gave up 11 bases; unmatched junction bases: 5. The CDR3 is 13 residues long. The CDR3 here is CASSQEGDRGAFF. In DNA form, the CDR3 reads TGTGCCAGCAGCCAAGAGGGAGACAGGGGCGCTTTCTTT.

The chain couples TRBV6-4 to TRBJ2-1; 13 nucleotides align to TRBD2. Germline assignment: CDR1 MRHNA and CDR2 SNTAGT. The CDR3 has 15 amino acids. Germline trimming cut 6 bases from V and 8 bases from J; bases unmatched to any gene: 7. CDR3 DNA: TGTGCCAGCAGGGCAACTAGCGGGGGGGCCGATGAGCAGTTCTTC. Translation: CASRATSGGADEQFF.

This chain links TRBV6-5 with TRBJ2-7, with D possibly TRBD2 on 5 matching bases. Germline V gene lookup returns CDR1 MNHEY and CDR2 SVGAGI. CDR3 length: 12 amino acids. V was cut by 8 bases and J by 5 bases, with 13 bases left in between. The CDR3 here is CASLSVGDEQYF. CDR3 coding DNA: TGTGCCAGCCTCTCGGTCGGGGACGAGCAGTACTTC.

This chain links TRBV3-1 (or the pseudogene TRBV3-2) with TRBJ1-4, with D unclear. The ends were cut back, 4 bases at V and 0 bases at J, with 12 bases in the middle. Germline V gene sequence: CDR1 LGHDT, CDR2 YNNKEL (reference sequence). This CDR3 contains 16 residues. The CDR3 region is CASSLRGGATNEKLFF. The CDR3 DNA reads as TGTGCCAGCAGCCTCCGGGGTGGGGCAACTAATGAAAAACTGTTTTTT.